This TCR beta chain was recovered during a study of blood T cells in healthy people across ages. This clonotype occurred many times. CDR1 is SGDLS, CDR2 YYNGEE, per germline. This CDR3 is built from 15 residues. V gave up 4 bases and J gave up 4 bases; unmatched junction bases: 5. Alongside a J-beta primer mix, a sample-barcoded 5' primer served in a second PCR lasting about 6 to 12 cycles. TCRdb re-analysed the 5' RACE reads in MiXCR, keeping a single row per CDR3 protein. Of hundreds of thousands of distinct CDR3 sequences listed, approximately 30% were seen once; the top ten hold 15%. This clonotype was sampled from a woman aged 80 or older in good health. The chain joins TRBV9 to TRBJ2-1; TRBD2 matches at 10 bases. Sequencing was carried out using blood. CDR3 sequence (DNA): TGTGCCAGCAGCATGCTAGCGGGGGAGTACAATGAGCAGTTCTTC. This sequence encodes CASSMLAGEYNEQFF.